The 6 T cell receptor beta chains reported below all come from one sample, sequenced in a study of cytomegalovirus exposure and HLA in healthy donors. This PCR relied on a set of 60 Vbeta primers and 13 Jbeta primers. The data were produced by immunoSEQ multiplex PCR, yet TCRdb's version contains in-frame clones alone and is incomplete. The sample records 150,000 to 200,000 clones, roughly 84% being singletons. The sample consisted of PBMCs. The receptor source for this set is a woman aged 50 to 60 in good health and CMV-seropositive.

The chain couples TRBV10-3 to TRBJ2-5; 8 bases match TRBD2. From germline, CDR1 is ENHRY and CDR2 SYGVKD. The length of the CDR3 is 11 residues. With 11 bases clipped from V and 3 bases from J, the junction kept 2 bases outside the gene matches. The CDR3 DNA follows: TGTGCCGTAGCGGGGAAAGAGACCCAGTACTTC. It yields the protein CAVAGKETQYF.

The chain uses TRBV27 and TRBJ1-2; D unclear. Deletions cut 3 bases from V and 2 bases from J, with 7 bases between. The CDR3 has 13 residues. Germline loops: CDR1 MNHEY, CDR2 SMNVEV (reference sequence). The CDR3 DNA follows: TGTGCCAGCAGTTTGTACAGAAACTATGGCTACACCTTC. Protein: CASSLYRNYGYTF.

The chain's CDR3 is CASSSPLSSPLHF. The CDR3 nucleotides are TGTGCCAGCAGCTCCCCCCTTAGTTCACCCCTCCACTTT. The V call is TRBV7-2, the J call TRBJ1-6, with D unresolved. The CDR3 consists of 13 residues. V was clipped by 4 bases and J by 9 bases, with 10 bases between them. CDR1 is SGHTA and CDR2 is FQGNSA in the germline V gene.

The sample holds one count of this clone. The chain has TRBV6-1 and TRBJ1-4; maybe TRBD1 (6 bases). Germline values: CDR1 MNHNS, CDR2 SASEGT. Trimming stripped 5 bases from V and 5 bases from J, with 15 bases between. This CDR3 contains 15 residues. CDR3 nucleotide sequence: TGTGCCAGCAGTTCTGGGGGCGCCGGAAATGAAAAACTGTTTTTT. Residues: CASSSGGAGNEKLFF.

V is TRBV14 and J is TRBJ2-5; TRBD1 matches 9 bases. CDR1 is SGHDN and CDR2 is FVKESK in the germline V gene. The CDR3 runs to 16 residues. The V segment lost 3 bases and the J segment 5 bases; nucleotides outside the gene matches: 10. Written as DNA, the CDR3 is TGTGCCAGCAGCCATCGTCCGGGACAGGGTGGGGAGACCCAGTACTTC. Translating gives CASSHRPGQGGETQYF. Full variable domain (remainder filled in from reference TRBV14 and TRBJ2-5): EAGVTQFPSHSVIEKGQTVTLRCDPISGHDNLYWYRRVMGKEIKFLLHFVKESKQDESGMPNNRFLAERTGGTYSTLKVQPAELEDSGVYFCASSHRPGQGGETQYFGPGTRLLVL.

The chain links TRBV4-2 to TRBJ2-5; TRBD1 matches at 11 bases. The J call is in doubt because the DNA end fits TRBJ2-7 better. The CDR3 loop spans 13 amino acids. CDR1 is LGHNA and CDR2 is YNFKEQ in the germline V gene. CDR3 in amino acids: CASSPGQGDEQYF. In DNA form, the CDR3 reads TGTGCCAGCAGCCCGGGACAGGGGGACGAGCAGTACTTC.